This is a list of T cell receptor beta chains from one sample in a study of human T cells and chemical hapten exposure. From the RACE reads, TCRdb called clonotypes with MiXCR, one entry per CDR3 protein. This table holds around 360,000 distinct CDR3 sequences, roughly 6% found once. Source: whole blood, taken in connection with sensitization to the hapten diphenylcyclopropenone (DPC). The receptors derive from a woman between 18 and 29 years old with alopecia areata. Some clones in this sample may be carry-over from other donors' samples. CDR3s include the opening cysteine and the closing phenylalanine or tryptophan. Fields, in order: V gene, D gene, CDR3 length, clone size, J gene, CDR3 protein, CDR3 DNA. The D gene is left open where the match is weak. Not every row has a clone size; where given, it reads once, few, many or a size class.

TRBV5-5	TRBD1	15	NA	TRBJ2-3	CASSQGTGGMDTQYF	TGTGCCAGCAGCCAAGGGACAGGGGGCATGGATACGCAGTATTTT
TRBV6-5	NA	15	many	TRBJ1-1	CASSYSSRGDTEAFF	TGTGCCAGCAGTTACTCGTCCAGGGGTGACACTGAAGCTTTCTTT
TRBV5-1	NA	14	NA	TRBJ1-2	CASSLSGAGDDTSF	TGCGCCAGCAGCTTGTCGGGGGCTGGGGACGATACATCCTTC
TRBV9	NA	13	few	TRBJ1-1	CASSVESGGKAFF	TGTGCCAGCAGCGTAGAATCGGGGGGCAAAGCTTTCTTT
TRBV5-1	NA	14	NA	TRBJ2-2	CASSLTGSTGELFF	TGCGCCAGCAGCTTGACGGGGAGCACCGGGGAGCTGTTTTTT
TRBV7-2	TRBD1	13	few	TRBJ1-2	CASRQGVPYGYTF	TGTGCCAGCAGACAGGGGGTCCCATATGGCTACACCTTC
TRBV12-3/TRBV12-4	NA	14	NA	TRBJ2-7	CASTARGSHYEQYF	TGTGCCAGCACCGCAAGAGGATCCCACTACGAGCAGTACTTC
TRBV4-2	TRBD1	18	NA	TRBJ1-6	CASSQDWEQGSNNSPLHF	TGTGCCAGCAGCCAAGATTGGGAACAGGGGAGTAACAATTCACCCCTCCACTTT
TRBV5-1	TRBD2	14	many	TRBJ2-7	CASSLAAGDDEQYF	TGCGCCAGCAGCTTGGCTGCGGGGGACGACGAGCAGTACTTC
TRBV7-8	TRBD2	18	NA	TRBJ2-5	CASSPPPSLAGGRITQYF	TGTGCCAGCAGCCCACCCCCCTCATTAGCGGGGGGGCGGATAACCCAGTACTTC
TRBV5-5	NA	13	many	TRBJ1-6	CASSRDPDSPLHF	TGTGCCAGCAGCCGCGATCCTGATTCACCCCTCCACTTT
TRBV20-1	NA	18	NA	TRBJ1-3	CSATKYDYVGSSGNTIYF	TGCAGTGCTACAAAATACGATTACGTGGGCAGCTCTGGAAACACCATATATTTT
TRBV12-3/TRBV12-4	NA	12	NA	TRBJ2-1	CASSLGSAEQFF	TGTGCCAGCAGTTTGGGTAGCGCAGAGCAGTTCTTC
TRBV5-5	TRBD2	18	few	TRBJ2-2	CASSPQWRGLANTGELFF	TGTGCCAGCAGCCCCCAGTGGCGGGGACTAGCGAACACCGGGGAGCTGTTTTTT
TRBV7-2	TRBD1	15	few	TRBJ1-1	CASSPRGPVNTEAFF	TGTGCCAGCAGCCCTAGGGGGCCCGTGAACACTGAAGCTTTCTTT
TRBV20-1	TRBD1	13	NA	TRBJ1-1	CSARDSLNTEAFF	TGCAGTGCCCGGGACAGCCTGAACACTGAAGCTTTCTTT
TRBV6-1	NA	11	NA	TRBJ2-7	CASKSVYEQYF	TGTGCCAGCAAATCCGTCTACGAGCAGTACTTC
TRBV7-8	TRBD1	18	NA	TRBJ1-5	CASSFGNWGLRGNQPQHF	TGTGCCAGCAGCTTCGGGAACTGGGGACTCAGGGGGAATCAGCCCCAGCATTTT
TRBV28	NA	16	few	TRBJ1-1	CASSLSEWGPGAEAFF	TGTGCCAGCAGTTTGTCAGAGTGGGGCCCGGGGGCTGAAGCTTTCTTT
TRBV6-5	NA	11	few	TRBJ1-6	CASRGDSPLHF	TGTGCCAGCAGAGGGGATTCACCCCTCCACTTT
TRBV6-5	NA	12	many	TRBJ1-1	CASRQGVTEAFF	TGTGCCAGCAGGCAGGGTGTCACTGAAGCTTTCTTT
TRBV29-1	TRBD1	15	many	TRBJ1-5	CSVVEGASGNQPQHF	TGCAGCGTTGTAGAGGGGGCATCGGGCAATCAGCCCCAGCATTTT
TRBV12-3/TRBV12-4	NA	12	NA	TRBJ1-2	CASLTPNYGYTF	TGTGCCAGCTTGACTCCAAACTATGGCTACACCTTC
TRBV12-3/TRBV12-4	NA	14	few	TRBJ1-1	CASRQGSGYTEAFF	TGTGCCAGCAGGCAGGGGTCGGGATACACTGAAGCTTTCTTT
TRBV7-2	NA	12	many	TRBJ2-5	CASSPNRETQYF	TGTGCCAGCAGCCCCAACCGAGAGACCCAGTACTTC
TRBV7-2	NA	13	many	TRBJ2-3	CASSLDSRNTQYF	TGTGCCAGCAGCTTGGACAGTCGAAATACGCAGTATTTT
TRBV3-1	NA	12	many	TRBJ2-7	CASSQGSYEQYF	TGTGCCAGCAGCCAGGGATCCTACGAGCAGTACTTC
TRBV5-1	NA	13	few	TRBJ2-7	CASSEGTTYEQYF	TGCGCCAGCAGCGAAGGGACAACCTACGAGCAGTACTTC
TRBV27	NA	15	many	TRBJ1-6	CASSLSFRVTSPLHF	TGTGCCAGCAGTTTATCTTTTAGGGTAACTTCACCCCTCCACTTT
TRBV20-1	TRBD2	20	few	TRBJ2-1	CSASHPSVLLLGGVDNEQFF	TGCAGTGCTAGCCATCCCTCTGTTCTACTGCTCGGGGGGGTCGACAATGAGCAGTTCTTC
TRBV16	NA	14	many	TRBJ1-5	CASSQQGGNQPQHF	TGTGCCAGCAGCCAACAAGGGGGCAATCAGCCCCAGCATTTT
TRBV4-3	NA	16	many	TRBJ1-1	CASSQEVQGPGTEAFF	TGCGCCAGCAGCCAAGAGGTGCAGGGACCGGGCACTGAAGCTTTCTTT
TRBV4-3	TRBD2	18	few	TRBJ2-1	CASSQLPPGGGSYNEQFF	TGCGCCAGCAGCCAACTTCCCCCCGGGGGGGGGTCCTACAATGAGCAGTTCTTC
TRBV20-1	NA	12	NA	TRBJ2-3	CSARDLADTQYF	TGCAGTGCTAGAGATCTTGCAGATACGCAGTATTTT
TRBV20-1	TRBD1	12	NA	TRBJ1-1	CSAADRAPEAFF	TGCAGTGCTGCGGACAGGGCCCCTGAAGCTTTCTTT
TRBV3-1	TRBD1	13	many	TRBJ1-2	CASSHKGARGYTF	TGTGCCAGCAGCCATAAGGGGGCGCGTGGCTACACCTTC
TRBV4-2	TRBD1	18	many	TRBJ1-1	CASSQAPFGQGMNTEAFF	TGTGCCAGCAGCCAAGCCCCGTTTGGACAGGGGATGAACACTGAAGCTTTCTTT
TRBV5-1	TRBD1	16	many	TRBJ1-1	CASSLDMGTGVTEAFF	TGCGCCAGCAGCTTGGACATGGGGACAGGAGTCACTGAAGCTTTCTTT
TRBV24-1	NA	16	few	TRBJ2-1	CATSDSGTGNYNEQFF	TGTGCCACCAGTGATTCCGGGACGGGGAATTACAATGAGCAGTTCTTC
TRBV7-9	NA	12	NA	TRBJ2-5	CASLAQAETQYF	TGTGCCAGCCTTGCACAGGCAGAGACCCAGTACTTC
TRBV10-3	NA	15	NA	TRBJ2-6	CAISDRTSGANVLTF	TGTGCCATCTCGGACAGAACTTCTGGGGCCAACGTCCTGACTTTC
TRBV27	NA	15	NA	TRBJ2-2	CASSFEAGGAGELFF	TGTGCCAGCAGTTTTGAGGCCGGGGGAGCCGGGGAGCTGTTTTTT
TRBV10-3	NA	15	few	TRBJ1-3	CAISEGEVSGNTIYF	TGTGCCATCAGTGAGGGCGAGGTCTCCGGAAACACCATATATTTT
TRBV24-1	TRBD2	14	NA	TRBJ2-1	CATGGASGGNEQFF	TGTGCCACCGGCGGGGCGAGCGGGGGCAATGAGCAGTTCTTC
TRBV4-3	NA	15	NA	TRBJ1-4	CASSGQDLLNEKLFF	TGCGCCAGCAGTGGCCAGGACCTTCTTAATGAAAAACTGTTTTTT